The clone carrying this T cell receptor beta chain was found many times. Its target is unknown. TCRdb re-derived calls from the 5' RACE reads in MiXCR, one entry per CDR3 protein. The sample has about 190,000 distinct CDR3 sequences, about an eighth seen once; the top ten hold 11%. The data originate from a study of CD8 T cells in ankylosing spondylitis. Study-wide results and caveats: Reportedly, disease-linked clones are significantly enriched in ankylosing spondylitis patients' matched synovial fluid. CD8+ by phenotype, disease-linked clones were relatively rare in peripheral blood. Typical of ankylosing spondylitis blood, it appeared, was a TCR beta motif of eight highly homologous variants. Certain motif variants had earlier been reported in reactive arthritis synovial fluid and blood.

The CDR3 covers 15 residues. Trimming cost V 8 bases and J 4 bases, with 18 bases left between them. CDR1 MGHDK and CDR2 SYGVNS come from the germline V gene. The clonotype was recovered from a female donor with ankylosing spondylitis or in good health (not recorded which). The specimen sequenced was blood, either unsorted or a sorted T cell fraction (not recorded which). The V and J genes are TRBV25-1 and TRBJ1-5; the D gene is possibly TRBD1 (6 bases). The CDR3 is CASSPTGTPNQPQHF. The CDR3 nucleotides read TGTGCCAGCTCCCCCACGGGGACACCTAATCAGCCCCAGCATTTT.